This T cell receptor (beta chain) is drawn from a study of shared clonotypes between healthy human individuals. The overall study: The cohort had two women and a few men, ages 18 to 49.

The CDR3 consists of 12 residues. The J segment lost 10 bases and the V segment lost 4 bases, leaving 6 bases of the junction unmatched. From germline, CDR1 is PRHDT and CDR2 FYEKMQ (reference sequence). Naive CD8 cells, CD45RO-negative and positively selected for CCR7, excluded terminally differentiated effector memory CD45RA+ cells. Study results and caveats: With few donors, the genetic and exposure-history diversity represented was limited. Despite large depth, sorted-subset datasets appeared incompletely sequenced.

Investigators spread the genomic DNA of each subset evenly over several immunoSEQ plates. Sequencing was performed with immunoSEQ multiplex PCR; in TCRdb, only in-frame clones are kept and a portion is missing. The sample contains about 590,000 clones, just under 97% of which appear only once. Notes on this clone: The antigen is not known.

What was sequenced was naive CD8+ T cells sorted from blood. The V call is TRBV13, the J call TRBJ1-1; 7 nucleotides align to TRBD1. The receptor's source is a woman in her twenties or thirties in good health. Here the CDR3 reads CASSSTNRGAFF. Written as DNA, the CDR3 is TGTGCCAGCAGCTCAACCAACAGGGGAGCTTTCTTT. Variable domain in full (rest from reference TRBV13 and TRBJ1-1): AAGVIQSPRHLIKEKRETATLKCYPIPRHDTVYWYQQGPGQDPQFLISFYEKMQSDKGSIPDRFSAQQFSDYHSELNMSSLELGDSALYFCASSSTNRGAFFGQGTRLTVV.